Sequencing of this T cell receptor beta chain was carried out in a study of blood T cell repertoires in COVID-19. Background on the study: Spain, Italy and the United States supplied samples that represented acute and convalescent COVID-19.

This table comes from immunoSEQ multiplex PCR, and its TCRdb copy is limited to in-frame clones, with some not included. This table has approximately 290,000 clones, roughly 90% appearing once. The sequence came from a man younger than 40 with acute or convalescent COVID-19. Sequencing was done on a sample of peripheral blood.

The CDR3 reads CASSSTGDSSYNSPLHF. The DNA of the CDR3 is TGTGCCAGCAGTTCGACAGGGGATAGCTCCTATAATTCACCCCTCCACTTT. The J gene is TRBJ1-6, the V gene TRBV28; 8 bases agree with TRBD1. The germline gives CDR1 MDHEN, CDR2 SYDVKM. The V gene end was trimmed by 4 bases and the J gene end by 0 bases; junction bases not matched to a gene: 5. The CDR3 sequence is 17 residues long.